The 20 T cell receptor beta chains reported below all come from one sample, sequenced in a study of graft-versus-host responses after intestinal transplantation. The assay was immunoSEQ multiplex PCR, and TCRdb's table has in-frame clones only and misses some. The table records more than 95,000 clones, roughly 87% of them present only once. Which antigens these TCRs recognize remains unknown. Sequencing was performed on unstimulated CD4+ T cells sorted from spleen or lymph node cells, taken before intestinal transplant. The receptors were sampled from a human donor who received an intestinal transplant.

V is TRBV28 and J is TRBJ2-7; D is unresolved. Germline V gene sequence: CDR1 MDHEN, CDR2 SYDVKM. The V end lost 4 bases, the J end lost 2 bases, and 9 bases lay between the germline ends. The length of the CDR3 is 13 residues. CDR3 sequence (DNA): TGTGCCAGCAGTTCGCAGGCGCCCTACGAGCAGTACTTC. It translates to CASSSQAPYEQYF.

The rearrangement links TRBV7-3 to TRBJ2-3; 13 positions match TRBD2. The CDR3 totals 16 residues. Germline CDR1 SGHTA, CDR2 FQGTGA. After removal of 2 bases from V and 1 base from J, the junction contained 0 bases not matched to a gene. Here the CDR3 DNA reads TGTGCCAGCAGCTTAGGACTAGCGGGGGGCACAGATACGCAGTATTTT. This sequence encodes CASSLGLAGGTDTQYF.

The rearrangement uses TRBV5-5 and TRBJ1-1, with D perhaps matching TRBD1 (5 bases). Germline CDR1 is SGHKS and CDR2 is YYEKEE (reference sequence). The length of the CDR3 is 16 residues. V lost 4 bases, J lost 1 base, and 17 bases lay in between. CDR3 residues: CASSVYQTAANTEAFF. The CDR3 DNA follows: TGTGCCAGCAGCGTGTACCAGACAGCGGCGAACACTGAAGCTTTCTTT.

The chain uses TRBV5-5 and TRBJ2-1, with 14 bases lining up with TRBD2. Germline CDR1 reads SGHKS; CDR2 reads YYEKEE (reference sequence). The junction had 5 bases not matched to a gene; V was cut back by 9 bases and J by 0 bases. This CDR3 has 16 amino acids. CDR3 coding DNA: TGTGCCACAGGGACTAGCGGGGGAACCTCCTACAATGAGCAGTTCTTC. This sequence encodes CATGTSGGTSYNEQFF.

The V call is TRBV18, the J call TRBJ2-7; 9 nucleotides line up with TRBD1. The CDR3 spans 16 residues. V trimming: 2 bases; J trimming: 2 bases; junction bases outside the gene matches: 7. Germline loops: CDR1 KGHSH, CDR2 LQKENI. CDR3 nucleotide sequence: TGTGCCAGCTCACCATCTAGGGGGGACAGGGCCTACGAGCAGTACTTC. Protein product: CASSPSRGDRAYEQYF.

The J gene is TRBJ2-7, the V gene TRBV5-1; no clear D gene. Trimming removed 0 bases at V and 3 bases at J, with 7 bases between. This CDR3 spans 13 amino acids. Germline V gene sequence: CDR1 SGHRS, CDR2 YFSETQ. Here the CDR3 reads CASSLETYYEQYF. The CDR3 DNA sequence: TGCGCCAGCAGCTTGGAGACGTACTACGAGCAGTACTTC. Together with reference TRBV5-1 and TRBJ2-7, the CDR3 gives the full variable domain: KAGVTQTPRYLIKTRGQQVTLSCSPISGHRSVSWYQQTPGQGLQFLFEYFSETQRNKGNFPGRFSGRQFSNSRSEMNVSTLELGDSALYLCASSLETYYEQYFGPGTRLTVT.

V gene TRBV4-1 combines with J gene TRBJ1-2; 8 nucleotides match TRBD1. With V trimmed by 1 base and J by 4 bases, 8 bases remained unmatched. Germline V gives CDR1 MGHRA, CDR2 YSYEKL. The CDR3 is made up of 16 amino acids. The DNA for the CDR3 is TGCGCCAGCAGCCAAGGTGGGACAGGAAAGATCTATGGCTACACCTTC. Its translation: CASSQGGTGKIYGYTF.

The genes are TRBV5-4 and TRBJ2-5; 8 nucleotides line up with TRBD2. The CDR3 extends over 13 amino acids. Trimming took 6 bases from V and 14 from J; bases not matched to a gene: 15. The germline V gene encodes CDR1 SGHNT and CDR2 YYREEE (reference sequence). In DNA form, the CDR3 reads TGTGCCAGCACCCGGGAGGGCGGCCTGTCAGAATACTTC. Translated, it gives CASTREGGLSEYF.

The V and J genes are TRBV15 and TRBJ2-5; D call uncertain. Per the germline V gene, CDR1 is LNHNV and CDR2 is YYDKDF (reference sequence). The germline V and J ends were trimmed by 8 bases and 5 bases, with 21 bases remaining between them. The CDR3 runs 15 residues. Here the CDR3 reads CATSPDGPRWETQYF. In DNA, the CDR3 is TGTGCCACCTCCCCGGACGGGCCCCGGTGGGAGACCCAGTACTTC.

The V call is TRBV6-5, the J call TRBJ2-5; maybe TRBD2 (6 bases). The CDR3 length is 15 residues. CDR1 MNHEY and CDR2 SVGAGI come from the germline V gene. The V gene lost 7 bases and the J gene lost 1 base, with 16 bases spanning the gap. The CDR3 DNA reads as TGTGCCAGCACCGGCGGGGTGGGGGGCCAAGAGACCCAGTACTTC. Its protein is CASTGGVGGQETQYF.

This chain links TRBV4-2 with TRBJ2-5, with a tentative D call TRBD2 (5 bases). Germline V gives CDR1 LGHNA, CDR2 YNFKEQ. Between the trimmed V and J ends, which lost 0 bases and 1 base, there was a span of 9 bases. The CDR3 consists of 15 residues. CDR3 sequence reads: CASSQELSGQETQYF. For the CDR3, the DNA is TGTGCCAGCAGCCAAGAGTTAAGCGGCCAAGAGACCCAGTACTTC.

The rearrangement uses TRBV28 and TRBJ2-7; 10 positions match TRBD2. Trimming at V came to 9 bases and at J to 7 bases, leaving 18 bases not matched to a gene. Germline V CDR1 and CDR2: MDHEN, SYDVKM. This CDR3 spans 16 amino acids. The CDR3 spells CASTGSGRAGVNEQYF. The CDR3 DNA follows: TGTGCCAGTACGGGAAGCGGGAGGGCCGGGGTGAATGAGCAGTACTTC.

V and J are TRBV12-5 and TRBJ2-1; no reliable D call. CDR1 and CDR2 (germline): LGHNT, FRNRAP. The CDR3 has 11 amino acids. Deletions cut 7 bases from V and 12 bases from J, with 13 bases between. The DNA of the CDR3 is TGTGCTAGTGCCTTTAAGACACTGCAGTTCTTC. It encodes CASAFKTLQFF.

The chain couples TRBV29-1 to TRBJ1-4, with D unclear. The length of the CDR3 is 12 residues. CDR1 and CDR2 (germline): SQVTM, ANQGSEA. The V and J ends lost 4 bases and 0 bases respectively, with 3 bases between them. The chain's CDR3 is CSVAATNEKLFF. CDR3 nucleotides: TGCAGCGTTGCCGCAACTAATGAAAAACTGTTTTTT.

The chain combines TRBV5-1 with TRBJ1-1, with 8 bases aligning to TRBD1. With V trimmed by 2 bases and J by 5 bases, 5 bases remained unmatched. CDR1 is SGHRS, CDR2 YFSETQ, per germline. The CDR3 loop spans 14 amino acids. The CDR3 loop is CASSFDRGGTEAFF. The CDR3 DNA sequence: TGCGCCAGCAGCTTCGACAGGGGAGGAACTGAAGCTTTCTTT.

The CDR3 is CASSFTGSSYEQYF. CDR3 DNA: TGCGCCAGCAGCTTCACGGGGAGCTCCTACGAGCAGTACTTC. The rearrangement uses TRBV5-1 and TRBJ2-7, with TRBD2 as a possible D gene (5 bases). The CDR3 has 14 amino acids. CDR1 is SGHRS and CDR2 is YFSETQ in the germline V gene. V lost 2 bases, J lost 0 bases, and 9 bases lay in between. The variable domain in full, with the rest retrieved from reference TRBV5-1 and TRBJ2-7, is KAGVTQTPRYLIKTRGQQVTLSCSPISGHRSVSWYQQTPGQGLQFLFEYFSETQRNKGNFPGRFSGRQFSNSRSEMNVSTLELGDSALYLCASSFTGSSYEQYFGPGTRLTVT.

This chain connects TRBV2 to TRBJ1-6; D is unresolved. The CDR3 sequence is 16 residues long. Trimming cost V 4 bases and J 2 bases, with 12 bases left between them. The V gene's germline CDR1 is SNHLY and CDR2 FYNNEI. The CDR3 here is CASSGAPRAYNSPLHF. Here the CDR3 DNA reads TGTGCCAGCAGTGGAGCTCCGCGGGCCTATAATTCACCCCTCCACTTT.

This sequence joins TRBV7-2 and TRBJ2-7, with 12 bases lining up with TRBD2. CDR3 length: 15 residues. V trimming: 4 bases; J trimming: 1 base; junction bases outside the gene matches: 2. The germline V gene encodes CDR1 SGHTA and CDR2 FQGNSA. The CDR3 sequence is CASSSGLAGSYEQYF. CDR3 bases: TGTGCCAGCAGCTCCGGACTAGCGGGGTCCTACGAGCAGTACTTC. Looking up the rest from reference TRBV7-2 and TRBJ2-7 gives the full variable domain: GAGVSQSPSNKVTEKGKDVELRCDPISGHTALYWYRQSLGQGLEFLIYFQGNSAPDKSGLPSDRFSAERTGGSVSTLTIQRTQQEDSAVYLCASSSGLAGSYEQYFGPGTRLTVT.

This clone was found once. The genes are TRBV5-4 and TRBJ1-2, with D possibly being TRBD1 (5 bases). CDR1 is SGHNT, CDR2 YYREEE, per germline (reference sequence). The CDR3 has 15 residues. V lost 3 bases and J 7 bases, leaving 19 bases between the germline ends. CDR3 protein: CASSYARREDGGYTF. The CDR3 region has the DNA TGTGCCAGCAGCTACGCCCGCAGGGAAGATGGTGGCTACACCTTC.

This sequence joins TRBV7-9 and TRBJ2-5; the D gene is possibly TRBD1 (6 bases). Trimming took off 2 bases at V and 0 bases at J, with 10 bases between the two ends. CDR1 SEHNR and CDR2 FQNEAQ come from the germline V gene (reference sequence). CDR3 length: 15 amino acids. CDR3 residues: CASSLPGTNQETQYF. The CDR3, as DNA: TGTGCCAGCAGCTTACCCGGGACAAACCAAGAGACCCAGTACTTC.